The 28 T cell receptor beta chains given below trace back to one sample, sequenced in a study of prognosis after radiotherapy for stage I lung cancer. It was by two-round multiplex PCR that TCR beta CDR3 was amplified from genomic DNA. Initially, in first-round PCR, primers specific to each TRBV and TRBJ gene were used. Each CDR3 protein gets one entry after TCRdb re-called the multiplex PCR reads with MiXCR. Here the sample spans around 27,000 distinct CDR3 sequences, around 31% being singletons. This specimen consisted of PBMCs, obtained before or after stereotactic body radiation therapy (not recorded which). These receptors all stem from a donor aged 50 or older with non-small cell lung cancer.

This clonotype was found many times. The J gene is TRBJ2-7, the V gene TRBV20-1; 7 bases map to TRBD2. The V gene end was trimmed by 3 bases and the J gene end by 0 bases; junction bases not matched to a gene: 5. Germline V gives CDR1 DFQATT, CDR2 SNEGSKA (reference sequence). The CDR3 has 14 residues. CDR3 sequence reads: CSASYLAVSYEQYF. CDR3 sequence (DNA): TGCAGTGCTAGCTACCTAGCGGTCTCCTACGAGCAGTACTTC.

The sample holds a few counts of this clonotype. The rearrangement uses TRBV20-1 and TRBJ2-4, with D possibly matching TRBD2 (7 bases). The CDR3 has 14 amino acids. V lost 3 bases, J lost 7 bases, and 16 bases lay in between. Per the germline V gene, CDR1 is DFQATT and CDR2 is SNEGSKA (reference sequence). The CDR3 nucleotides read TGCAGTGCTAGCGTAGGGGCGGGGGCGAACATTCAGTACTTC. Its protein is CSASVGAGANIQYF.

This clonotype was counted at least ten times. The rearrangement joins TRBV27 to TRBJ1-1, with 9 nucleotides matching TRBD1. Trimming took 4 bases from V and 7 from J; bases not matched to a gene: 10. Germline V gene data show CDR1 as MNHEY and CDR2 as SMNVEV (reference sequence). CDR3 length: 15 amino acids. DNA for the CDR3: TGTGCCAGCAGTTGGGGACAGGGTGGGAATGGTGAAGCTTTCTTT. Protein product: CASSWGQGGNGEAFF.

By proportion, this clonotype is medium-sized. The chain links TRBV7-8 to TRBJ2-2; TRBD2 is a possible D gene (6 bases). The CDR3 loop spans 13 amino acids. Trimming removed 8 bases from V and 4 bases from J, with 11 bases in between. Germline CDR1 is SGHVS and CDR2 is FQNEAQ. The CDR3 sequence is CASPEGSTGELFF. The CDR3 DNA is TGTGCCAGCCCGGAGGGGAGCACCGGGGAGCTGTTTTTT.

This clonotype was picked up many times. The chain combines TRBV7-6 with TRBJ2-2; the D is unclear. Trimming pared 1 base from V and 1 base from J, leaving 7 bases between. The germline CDR1 and CDR2 sequences are SGHVS and FNYEAQ. The CDR3 totals 15 residues. The DNA of the CDR3 is TGTGCCAGCAGCTTAGGGCAGTTGAACACCGGGGAGCTGTTTTTT. Translating it yields CASSLGQLNTGELFF.

The sample holds many counts of this clonotype. The genes are TRBV27 and TRBJ1-2; no clear D. Trimming shortened V by 7 bases and J by 1 base, and 7 bases separated the two germline ends. From germline, CDR1 is MNHEY and CDR2 SMNVEV (reference sequence). The CDR3 has 12 amino acids. The CDR3, as DNA: TGTGCCAGCATGGGTCTTAACTATGGCTACACCTTC. Translating it yields CASMGLNYGYTF.

This clonotype was detected many times. V is TRBV5-4 and J is TRBJ1-1; D gene uncertain. This CDR3 comprises 14 residues. Trimming shortened V by 0 bases and J by 0 bases, and 6 bases separated the two germline ends. The germline CDR1 and CDR2 sequences are SGHNT and YYREEE (reference sequence). CDR3 nucleotides: TGTGCCAGCAGCTTGGTGGATATGAACACTGAAGCTTTCTTT. It yields the protein CASSLVDMNTEAFF. Based on the CDR3 plus reference TRBV5-4 and TRBJ1-1, the full variable domain is ETGVTQSPTHLIKTRGQQVTLRCSSQSGHNTVSWYQQALGQGPQFIFQYYREEENGRGNFPPRFSGLQFPNYSSELNVNALELDDSALYLCASSLVDMNTEAFFGQGTRLTVV.

This chain connects TRBV6-4 to TRBJ2-2; 7 bases line up with TRBD1. V shed 6 bases and J 5 bases; nucleotides not matched to a gene: 15. CDR3 size: 17 residues. Germline V gene sequence: CDR1 MRHNA, CDR2 SNTAGT. As DNA, the CDR3 is TGTGCCAGCAGAGACCTCATGACAGGGCAGAAAACCGGGGAGCTGTTTTTT. Residues: CASRDLMTGQKTGELFF.

This clonotype is categorized as medium-sized. The CDR3 nucleotides read TGTGCCAGCAGTGACCGGGGACTAGCCCTGGAGCAGTACTTC. Its translation: CASSDRGLALEQYF. The V and J genes are TRBV28 and TRBJ2-7; 9 bases map to TRBD2. The V gene end was trimmed by 5 bases and the J gene end by 7 bases; junction bases not matched to a gene: 9. The CDR3 is 14 residues long. Germline CDR1 reads MDHEN; CDR2 reads SYDVKM.

This clonotype qualifies as medium-sized (0.01 to 0.1%). The CDR3 protein is CASSHGGNYYEQYF. CDR3 DNA: TGCGCCAGCAGCCATGGTGGCAACTACTACGAGCAGTACTTC. The chain uses TRBV4-1 and TRBJ2-7; D ambiguous. The V end lost 3 bases, the J end lost 3 bases, and 12 bases lay between the germline ends. The CDR3 contains 14 residues. CDR1 MGHRA and CDR2 YSYEKL come from the germline V gene.

Ten or more counts support this clonotype. The chain uses TRBV30 and TRBJ2-7; 14 bases match TRBD2. Germline loops: CDR1 GTSNPN, CDR2 SVGIG (reference sequence). V shed 2 bases and J 5 bases; nucleotides not matched to a gene: 5. The CDR3 sequence is 15 residues long. The CDR3 loop is CAWSSLGLAGDEQYF. The CDR3 DNA sequence: TGTGCCTGGAGTTCTTTGGGACTAGCGGGAGACGAGCAGTACTTC.

This clonotype was detected only a few times. In DNA, the CDR3 is TGTGCCAGCAGCCAAGATGGGCGGTTTGGCAATGAGCAGTTCTTC. Encoded protein: CASSQDGRFGNEQFF. The J gene is TRBJ2-1, the V gene TRBV4-2; D unresolved. The CDR3 runs 15 residues. CDR1 LGHNA and CDR2 YNFKEQ come from the germline V gene. V was trimmed by 0 bases and J by 6 bases, leaving 12 bases between them.

In its sample, this clonotype was seen many times. This chain uses TRBV19 with TRBJ1-5; weak D call: TRBD1 (6 bases). Germline V CDR1 and CDR2: LNHDA, SQIVND (reference sequence). Between the trimmed V and J ends, which lost 4 bases and 3 bases, there was a span of 13 bases. The CDR3 consists of 15 residues. The CDR3, as DNA: TGTGCCAGTAGTACCCAATGGGGGCACAATCAGCCCCAGCATTTT. It encodes CASSTQWGHNQPQHF.

A word on this clonotype: A far larger clone is off by one base, so a read error is likely. This chain links TRBV6-8 with TRBJ2-7, with 9 positions matching TRBD2. The CDR3 extends over 14 amino acids. From germline, CDR1 is MNHGY and CDR2 SAAAGT. The CDR3 spells CASSYAGGPGEHYF. CDR3 DNA sequence: TGTGCCAGCAGTTACGCGGGAGGGCCGGGGGAGCATTACTTC.

The chain combines TRBV28 with TRBJ2-2; tentatively, D is TRBD2 (6 bases). CDR3 size: 16 residues. CDR1 and CDR2 from the germline V gene are MDHEN and SYDVKM. The germline V and J ends were trimmed by 6 bases and 2 bases, with 16 bases remaining between them. CDR3 coding DNA: TGTGCCAGCAGCACTTGGGCTAGCGAAAACACCGGGGAGCTGTTTTTT. Encoded protein: CASSTWASENTGELFF.

This clonotype was seen at least ten times. The CDR3 DNA reads as TGTGCCAGCAGCTTGGAAGGACGCAGCACAGATACGCAGTATTTT. As protein: CASSLEGRSTDTQYF. The gene calls are TRBV5-8 and TRBJ2-3; no firm D call. Trimming left V 0 bases short and J 0 bases short, with 8 bases between. Germline V gene sequence: CDR1 SGHTS, CDR2 YDEGEE. The CDR3 has 15 residues.

This clonotype has a count of ten or more. This chain connects TRBV5-4 to TRBJ2-2; 14 bases align to TRBD2. V was pared by 4 bases and J by 4 bases, with 3 bases of the junction left unmatched. Germline CDR1 reads SGHNT; CDR2 reads YYREEE (reference sequence). The CDR3 has 16 amino acids. CDR3 in amino acids: CASSPTSGGGTGELFF. The CDR3 DNA follows: TGTGCCAGCAGCCCGACTAGCGGGGGGGGCACCGGGGAGCTGTTTTTT.

V is TRBV12-3 or TRBV12-4 and J is TRBJ2-3; D remains ambiguous. Trimming shortened V by 6 bases and J by 0 bases, and 13 bases separated the two germline ends. This CDR3 spans 15 amino acids. Written as DNA, the CDR3 is TGTGCCAGCAGACCTTTGACGTTAAGCACAGATACGCAGTATTTT. Protein product: CASRPLTLSTDTQYF.

This clonotype has more than one count but fewer than ten. This likely came from a read error, as a far larger clone is one base away. The rearrangement uses TRBV6-2 or TRBV6-3 and TRBJ1-5, with a weak D call TRBD1 (6 bases). The ends were cut back, 5 bases at V and 0 bases at J, with 14 bases in the middle. The CDR3 is made up of 16 amino acids. Germline V CDR1 and CDR2: MNHEY, SVGEGT. The CDR3 is CASSEDSQYSNQPQHF. The CDR3 DNA follows: TGTGCCAGCAGTGAGGACAGCCAATATAGCAATCAGCCCCAGCATTTT.

This clonotype has just one count. This likely traces to a read error, being one base from a far larger clone. The gene calls are TRBV6-9 and TRBJ2-7; D is ambiguous. The CDR3 consists of 12 residues. CDR1 is MNHGY, CDR2 SVAAGI, per germline. The V end lost 3 bases, the J end lost 3 bases, and 6 bases lay between the germline ends. The CDR3 sequence is CASSYSYYEQYF. The CDR3 DNA sequence: TGTGCCAGCAGTTACAGCTACTACGAGCAGTACTTC.

Many counts were recorded for this clonotype. The chain couples TRBV2 to TRBJ1-4; 8 bases are a match to TRBD1. The junction had 7 bases not matched to a gene; V was cut back by 5 bases and J by 5 bases. Germline-derived CDR1 and CDR2 are SNHLY and FYNNEI. The CDR3 runs to 15 residues. Written as DNA, the CDR3 is TGTGCCAGCAGTCCAGGACAGGGATCGAATGAAAAACTGTTTTTT. Translating gives CASSPGQGSNEKLFF.

This clonotype was seen ten or more times. The chain employs TRBV10-2 and TRBJ2-2, with 13 bases identical to TRBD2. CDR1 is WSHSY and CDR2 is SAAADI in the germline V gene. Trimming removed 6 bases from V and 4 bases from J; junction bases left unmatched: 5. The CDR3 covers 16 residues. The CDR3 nucleotides read TGCGCCAGCAGGGGGACTAGCGGGATGATCACCGGGGAGCTGTTTTTT. It is translated as CASRGTSGMITGELFF.

Many counts were recorded for this clonotype. This chain connects TRBV20-1 to TRBJ2-1; D is possibly TRBD1 or TRBD2 (6 bases each). The CDR3 consists of 12 residues. The V gene lost 7 bases and the J gene lost 8 bases, with 15 bases spanning the gap. CDR1 and CDR2 from the germline V gene are DFQATT and SNEGSKA (reference sequence). The CDR3 reads CSGGAGADEQFF. The CDR3 DNA follows: TGCAGTGGGGGGGCTGGGGCCGATGAGCAGTTCTTC.

This clonotype came up a few times. This may stem from a read error, because a much larger clone lies one nucleotide away. V gene TRBV6-2 or TRBV6-3 combines with J gene TRBJ1-1; TRBD1 might be the D (6 bases). V was shortened by 5 bases and J by 6 bases, with 13 bases between the two germline ends. CDR3 size: 13 residues. The germline V gene encodes CDR1 MNHEY and CDR2 SVGEGT. In DNA form, the CDR3 reads TGTGCCAGCAGTAGGATAGGACAGTCTGAAGCTTTCTTT. Protein sequence: CASSRIGQSEAFF.

Concerning this clonotype: A read error may produce the germline difference seen at one junction end. The rearrangement joins TRBV5-5 to TRBJ2-7; TRBD2 matches 10 bases. CDR1 is SGHKS and CDR2 is YYEKEE in the germline V gene (reference sequence). The CDR3 is made up of 15 amino acids. The CDR3 protein is CASSRGLAWTYEQYF. The CDR3 DNA follows: TGCGCCAGCAGCCGGGGACTAGCGTGGACCTACGAGCAGTACTTC.

This chain links TRBV28 with TRBJ1-5; 8 bases agree with TRBD1. V was clipped by 6 bases and J by 3 bases; unmatched bases: 7. This CDR3 comprises 15 residues. CDR1 is MDHEN, CDR2 SYDVKM, per germline. The CDR3 reads CASSTDRENNQPQHF. The CDR3 region has the DNA TGTGCCAGCAGCACGGACAGGGAAAACAATCAGCCCCAGCATTTT.

The table lists this clonotype with many counts. The V and J genes are TRBV20-1 and TRBJ2-3; possible D gene TRBD2, 6 bases. V lost 6 bases to trimming and J lost 1 base, with 11 bases between them. Germline loops: CDR1 DFQATT, CDR2 SNEGSKA (reference sequence). This CDR3 contains 13 residues. DNA of the CDR3: TGCAGTGCAGCTAGCGTTGGCACAGATACGCAGTATTTT. Translated: CSAASVGTDTQYF.

This clonotype has a count of ten or more. The rearrangement uses TRBV12-3 or TRBV12-4 and TRBJ1-5; D gene uncertain. The CDR3 has 14 residues. The V gene lost 0 bases and the J gene lost 7 bases, with 10 bases spanning the gap. The CDR3 region has the DNA TGTGCCAGCAGTTTAGCAACGGAGGCCCAGCCCCAGCATTTT. The encoded protein is CASSLATEAQPQHF.